The present TCR beta chain was sequenced within a study of OX40 agonist ivuxolimab in advanced cancers. Overall study: Patients were given ivuxolimab, an antibody that agonizes OX40 (CD134). Patients received intravenous ivuxolimab every 2 weeks at 0.01 to 10 mg/kg. General observations from the study: Clonal expansion was among the lowest in partial responders at 0.1-3.0 mg/kg, especially CD8+. The average count of expanded clones was higher among CD8+ T cells than among CD4+.

Only in-frame clones appear in the TCRdb table, and some are missing; sequencing was by immunoSEQ multiplex PCR. Here the sample spans 55,000 to 90,000 clones, around nine tenths being singletons. Regarding this clone: Antigen: not known. Germline is not matched at one junction end, which may reflect a read error.

Germline CDR1 reads SEHNR; CDR2 reads FQNEAQ (reference sequence). There are 12 residues in the CDR3. The TCR originated in an adult with an advanced solid tumor such as melanoma, head and neck, liver or kidney cancer. The sample was CD4+ or CD8+ T cells sorted from blood, taken in a trial of the OX40 agonist ivuxolimab. This chain uses TRBV7-9 with TRBJ2-1; possibly TRBD1 for D (6 bases). CDR3 region: CASSLEGDKRVF. The CDR3, as DNA: TGTGCCAGCAGCTTAGAGGGGGACAAACGGGTCTTC.